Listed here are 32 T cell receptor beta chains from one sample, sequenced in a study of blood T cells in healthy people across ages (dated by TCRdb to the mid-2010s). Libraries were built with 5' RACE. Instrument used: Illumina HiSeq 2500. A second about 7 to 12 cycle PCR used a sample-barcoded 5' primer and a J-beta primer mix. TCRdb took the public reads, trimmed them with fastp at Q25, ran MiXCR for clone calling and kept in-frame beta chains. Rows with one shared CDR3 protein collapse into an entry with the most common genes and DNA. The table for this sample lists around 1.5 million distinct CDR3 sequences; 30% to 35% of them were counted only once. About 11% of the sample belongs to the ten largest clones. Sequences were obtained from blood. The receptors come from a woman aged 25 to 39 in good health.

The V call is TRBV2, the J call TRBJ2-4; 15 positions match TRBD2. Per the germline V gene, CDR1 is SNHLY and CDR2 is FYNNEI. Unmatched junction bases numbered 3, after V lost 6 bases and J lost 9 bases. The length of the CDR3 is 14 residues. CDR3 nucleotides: TGTGCCAGCAGGGGACTAGCGGGGGGCACCATTCAGTACTTC. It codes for CASRGLAGGTIQYF.

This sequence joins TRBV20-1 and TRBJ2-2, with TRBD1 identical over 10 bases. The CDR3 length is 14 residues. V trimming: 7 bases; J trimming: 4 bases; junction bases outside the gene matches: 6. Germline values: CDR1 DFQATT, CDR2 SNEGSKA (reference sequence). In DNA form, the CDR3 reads TGCAGTGTCGTGAGGACAGGGGGCACCGGGGAGCTGTTTTTT. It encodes CSVVRTGGTGELFF.

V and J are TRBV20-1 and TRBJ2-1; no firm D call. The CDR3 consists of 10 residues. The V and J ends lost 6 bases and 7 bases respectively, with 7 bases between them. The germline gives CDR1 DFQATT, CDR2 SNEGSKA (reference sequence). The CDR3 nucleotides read TGCAGTGCCACCTTTAATGAGCAGTTCTTC. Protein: CSATFNEQFF.

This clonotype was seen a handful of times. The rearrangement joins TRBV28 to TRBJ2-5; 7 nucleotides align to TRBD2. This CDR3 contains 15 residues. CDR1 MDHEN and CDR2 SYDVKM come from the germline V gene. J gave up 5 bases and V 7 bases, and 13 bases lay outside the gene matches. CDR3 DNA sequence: TGTGCCAGCACCTCTAGCGGTGGGAGAGGGGAGACCCAGTACTTC. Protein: CASTSSGGRGETQYF. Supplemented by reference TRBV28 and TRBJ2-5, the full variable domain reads DVKVTQSSRYLVKRTGEKVFLECVQDMDHENMFWYRQDPGLGLRLIYFSYDVKMKEKGDIPEGYSVSREKKERFSLILESASTNQTSMYLCASTSSGGRGETQYFGPGTRLLVL.

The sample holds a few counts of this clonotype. As DNA, the CDR3 is TGCAGTGAGGGTGGGGCCCTCGTCGCAGATACGCAGTATTTT. The encoded protein is CSEGGALVADTQYF. The chain combines TRBV20-1 with TRBJ2-3, with D tentatively TRBD1 (5 bases). Germline V gene data show CDR1 as DFQATT and CDR2 as SNEGSKA (reference sequence). Trimming pared 7 bases from V and 4 bases from J, leaving 18 bases between. The CDR3 consists of 14 residues.

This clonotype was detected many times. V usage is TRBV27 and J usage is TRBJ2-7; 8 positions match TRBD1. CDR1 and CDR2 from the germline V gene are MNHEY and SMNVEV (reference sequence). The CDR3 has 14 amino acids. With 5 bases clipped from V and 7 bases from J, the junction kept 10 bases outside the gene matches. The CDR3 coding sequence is TGTGCCAGCAGTCAGGACAGGGACAGGTCGGAGCAGTACTTC. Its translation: CASSQDRDRSEQYF.

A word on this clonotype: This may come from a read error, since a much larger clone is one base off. In nucleotides, the CDR3 is TGCGCCGGCAGCCTCGACACCGAAACGGGTTTCCCCTACGAGCAGTACTTC. Residues: CAGSLDTETGFPYEQYF. V gene TRBV4-1 combines with J gene TRBJ2-7; D ambiguous. CDR3 size: 17 residues. CDR1 is MGHRA and CDR2 is YSYEKL in the germline V gene.

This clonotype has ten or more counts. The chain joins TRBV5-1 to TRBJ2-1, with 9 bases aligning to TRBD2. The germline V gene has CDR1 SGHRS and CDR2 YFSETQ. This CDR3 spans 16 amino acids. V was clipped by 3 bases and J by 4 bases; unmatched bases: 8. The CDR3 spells CASSSWTSEKYNEQFF. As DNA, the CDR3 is TGCGCCAGCAGCTCCTGGACTAGCGAAAAGTACAATGAGCAGTTCTTC.

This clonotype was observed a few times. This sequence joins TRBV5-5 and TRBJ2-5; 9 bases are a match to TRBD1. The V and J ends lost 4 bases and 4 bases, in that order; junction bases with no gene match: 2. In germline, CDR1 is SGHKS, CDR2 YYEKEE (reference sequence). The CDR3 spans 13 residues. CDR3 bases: TGTGCCAGCAGCCACAGGGGGCTAGAGACCCAGTACTTC. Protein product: CASSHRGLETQYF. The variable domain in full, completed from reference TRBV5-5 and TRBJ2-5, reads DAGVTQSPTHLIKTRGQQVTLRCSPISGHKSVSWYQQVLGQGPQFIFQYYEKEERGRGNFPDRFSARQFPNYSSELNVNALLLGDSALYLCASSHRGLETQYFGPGTRLLVL.

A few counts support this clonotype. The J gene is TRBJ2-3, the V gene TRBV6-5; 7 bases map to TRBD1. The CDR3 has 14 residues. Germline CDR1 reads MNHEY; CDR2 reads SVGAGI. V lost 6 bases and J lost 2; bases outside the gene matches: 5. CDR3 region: CASRPGQPTDTQYF. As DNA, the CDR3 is TGTGCCAGCAGGCCGGGACAGCCCACAGATACGCAGTATTTT.

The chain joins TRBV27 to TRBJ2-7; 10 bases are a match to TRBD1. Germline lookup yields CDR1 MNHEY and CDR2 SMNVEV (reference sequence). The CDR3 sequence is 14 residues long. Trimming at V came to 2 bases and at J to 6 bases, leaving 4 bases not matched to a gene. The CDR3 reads CASSLGTGVSEQYF. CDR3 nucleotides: TGTGCCAGCAGTTTAGGGACAGGGGTAAGCGAGCAGTACTTC.

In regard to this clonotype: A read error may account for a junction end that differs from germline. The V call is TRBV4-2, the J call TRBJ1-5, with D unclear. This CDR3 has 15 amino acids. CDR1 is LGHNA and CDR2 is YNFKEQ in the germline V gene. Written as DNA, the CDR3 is TGTGCCAGCGGCCAAGAAGTAGATTCCAATCAGCCCCAGCATTTT. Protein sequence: CASGQEVDSNQPQHF.

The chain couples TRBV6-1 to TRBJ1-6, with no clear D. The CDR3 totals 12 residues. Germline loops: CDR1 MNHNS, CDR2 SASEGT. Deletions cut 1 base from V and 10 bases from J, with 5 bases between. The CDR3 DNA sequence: TGTGCCAGCAGTGAAGGACGGTCACCCCTCCACTTT. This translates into CASSEGRSPLHF.

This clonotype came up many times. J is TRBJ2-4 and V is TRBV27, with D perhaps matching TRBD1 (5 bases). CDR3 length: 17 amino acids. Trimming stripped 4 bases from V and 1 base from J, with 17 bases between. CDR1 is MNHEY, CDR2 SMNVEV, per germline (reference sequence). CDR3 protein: CASSYWGVGLAKNIQYF. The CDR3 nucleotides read TGTGCCAGCAGTTATTGGGGCGTAGGCTTGGCCAAAAACATTCAGTACTTC.

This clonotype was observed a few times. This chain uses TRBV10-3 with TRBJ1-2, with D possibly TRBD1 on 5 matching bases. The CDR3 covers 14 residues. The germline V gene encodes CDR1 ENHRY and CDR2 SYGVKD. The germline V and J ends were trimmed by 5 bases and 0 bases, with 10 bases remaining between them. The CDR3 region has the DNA TGTGCCATCAGTCCAGGGTCGGCTAACTATGGCTACACCTTC. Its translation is CAISPGSANYGYTF.

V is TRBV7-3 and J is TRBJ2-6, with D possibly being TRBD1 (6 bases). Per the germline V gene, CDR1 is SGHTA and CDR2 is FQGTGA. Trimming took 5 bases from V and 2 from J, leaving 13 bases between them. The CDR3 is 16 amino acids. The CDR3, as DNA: TGTGCCAGCAGCCTCCAGGGGCGGGCTGGGGCCAACGTCCTGACTTTC. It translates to CASSLQGRAGANVLTF.

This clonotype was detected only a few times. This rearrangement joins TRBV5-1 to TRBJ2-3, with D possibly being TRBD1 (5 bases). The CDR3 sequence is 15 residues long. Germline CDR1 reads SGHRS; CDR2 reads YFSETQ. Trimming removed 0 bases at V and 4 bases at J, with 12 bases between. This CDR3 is CASSLVQGAPDTQYF. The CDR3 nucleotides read TGCGCCAGCAGCTTGGTCCAGGGCGCCCCAGATACGCAGTATTTT.

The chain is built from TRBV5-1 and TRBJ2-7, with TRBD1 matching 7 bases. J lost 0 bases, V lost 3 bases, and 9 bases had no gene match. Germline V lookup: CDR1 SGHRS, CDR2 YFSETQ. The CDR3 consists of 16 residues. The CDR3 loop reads CASSSRTGRNSYEQYF. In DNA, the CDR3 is TGCGCCAGCAGCTCCCGGACAGGAAGAAACTCCTACGAGCAGTACTTC.

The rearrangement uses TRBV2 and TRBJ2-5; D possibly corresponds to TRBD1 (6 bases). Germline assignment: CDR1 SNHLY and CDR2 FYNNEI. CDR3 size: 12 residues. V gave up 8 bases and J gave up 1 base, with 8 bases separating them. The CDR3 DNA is TGTGCCAGCCACAGGGTCCAAGAGACCCAGTACTTC. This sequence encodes CASHRVQETQYF.

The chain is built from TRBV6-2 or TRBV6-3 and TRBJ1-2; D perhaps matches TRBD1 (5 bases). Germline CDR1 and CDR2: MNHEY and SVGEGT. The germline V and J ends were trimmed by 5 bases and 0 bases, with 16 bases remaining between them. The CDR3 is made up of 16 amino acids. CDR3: CASSPWGEYPNYGYTF. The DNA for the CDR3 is TGTGCCAGCAGTCCCTGGGGCGAATACCCTAACTATGGCTACACCTTC.

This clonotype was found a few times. The CDR3 DNA is TGTGCCTGGAGTCTTACAGGGGTTACTGAAGCTTTCTTT. This encodes CAWSLTGVTEAFF. This sequence joins TRBV30 and TRBJ1-1, with 7 bases that match TRBD1. The V segment lost 2 bases and the J segment 5 bases; nucleotides outside the gene matches: 5. The CDR3 has 13 amino acids. Germline CDR1 is GTSNPN and CDR2 is SVGIG (reference sequence).

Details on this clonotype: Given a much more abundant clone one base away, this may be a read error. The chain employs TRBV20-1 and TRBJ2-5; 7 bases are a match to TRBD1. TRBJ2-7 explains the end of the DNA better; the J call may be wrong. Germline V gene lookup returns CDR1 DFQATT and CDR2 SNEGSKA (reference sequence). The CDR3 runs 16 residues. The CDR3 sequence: CSAIRYGVRGYYEQYF. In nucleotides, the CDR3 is TGCAGTGCTATTCGGTATGGGGTCAGGGGGTACTACGAGCAGTACTTC.

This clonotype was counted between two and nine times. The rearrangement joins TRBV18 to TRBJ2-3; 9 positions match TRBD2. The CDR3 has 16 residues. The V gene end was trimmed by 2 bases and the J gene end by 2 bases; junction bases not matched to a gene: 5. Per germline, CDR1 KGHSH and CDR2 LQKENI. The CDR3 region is CASSPVASGVTDTQYF. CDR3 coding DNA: TGTGCCAGCTCACCAGTGGCTAGCGGGGTCACAGATACGCAGTATTTT.

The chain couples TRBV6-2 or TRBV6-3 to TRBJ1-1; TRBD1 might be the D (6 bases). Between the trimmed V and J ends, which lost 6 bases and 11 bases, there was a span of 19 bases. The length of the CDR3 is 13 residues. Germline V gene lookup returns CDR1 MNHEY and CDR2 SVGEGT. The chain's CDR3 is CASSRGRGSVAFF. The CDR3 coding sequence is TGTGCCAGCAGCCGTGGCAGGGGCAGTGTTGCTTTCTTT.

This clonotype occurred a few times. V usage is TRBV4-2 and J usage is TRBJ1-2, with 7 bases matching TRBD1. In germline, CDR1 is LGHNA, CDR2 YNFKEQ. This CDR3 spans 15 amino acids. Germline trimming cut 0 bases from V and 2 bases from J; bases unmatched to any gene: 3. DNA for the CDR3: TGTGCCAGCAGCCAAGAACCGACAGGGAACTATGGCTACACCTTC. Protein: CASSQEPTGNYGYTF.

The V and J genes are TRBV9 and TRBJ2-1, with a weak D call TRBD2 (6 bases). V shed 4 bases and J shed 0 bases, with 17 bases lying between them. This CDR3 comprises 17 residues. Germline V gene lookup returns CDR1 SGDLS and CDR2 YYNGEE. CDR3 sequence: CASSRQSGSSSYNEQFF. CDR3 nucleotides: TGTGCCAGCAGCCGACAGAGCGGGTCAAGCTCCTACAATGAGCAGTTCTTC. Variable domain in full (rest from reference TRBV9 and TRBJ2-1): DSGVTQTPKHLITATGQRVTLRCSPRSGDLSVYWYQQSLDQGLQFLIQYYNGEERAKGNILERFSAQQFPDLHSELNLSSLELGDSALYFCASSRQSGSSSYNEQFFGPGTRLTVL.

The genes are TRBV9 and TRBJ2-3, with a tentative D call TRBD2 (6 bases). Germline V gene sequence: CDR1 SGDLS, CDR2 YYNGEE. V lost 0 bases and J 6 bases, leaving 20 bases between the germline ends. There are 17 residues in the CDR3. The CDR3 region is CASSVDGSGAPGDTQYF. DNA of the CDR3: TGTGCCAGCAGCGTAGATGGCTCGGGAGCGCCCGGGGATACGCAGTATTTT.

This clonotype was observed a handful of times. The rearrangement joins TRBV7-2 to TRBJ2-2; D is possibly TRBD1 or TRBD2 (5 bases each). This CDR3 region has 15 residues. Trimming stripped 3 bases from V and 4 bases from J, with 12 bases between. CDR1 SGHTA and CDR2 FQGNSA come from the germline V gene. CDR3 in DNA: TGTGCCAGCAGCTTCTGGGGGAGTGGCACCGGGGAGCTGTTTTTT. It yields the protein CASSFWGSGTGELFF.

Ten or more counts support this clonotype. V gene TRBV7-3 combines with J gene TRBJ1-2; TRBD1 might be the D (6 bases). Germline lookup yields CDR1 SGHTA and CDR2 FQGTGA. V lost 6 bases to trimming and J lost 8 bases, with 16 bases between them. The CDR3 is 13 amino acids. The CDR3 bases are TGTGCCAGCAGTCCGGGGGGCGCAAGCGGCTACACCTTC. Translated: CASSPGGASGYTF.

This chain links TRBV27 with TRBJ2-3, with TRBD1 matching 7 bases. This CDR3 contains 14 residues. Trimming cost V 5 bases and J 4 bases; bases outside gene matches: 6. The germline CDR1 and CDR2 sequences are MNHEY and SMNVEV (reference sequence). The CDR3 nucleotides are TGTGCCAGCAGTCCCATAGGGGGCCCAGATACGCAGTATTTT. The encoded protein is CASSPIGGPDTQYF.

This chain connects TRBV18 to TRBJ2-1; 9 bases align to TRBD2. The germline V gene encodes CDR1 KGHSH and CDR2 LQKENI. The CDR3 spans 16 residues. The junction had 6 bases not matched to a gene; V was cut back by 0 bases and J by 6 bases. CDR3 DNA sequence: TGTGCCAGCTCACCACCGGGAGCGGGGGGCGGCAATGAGCAGTTCTTC. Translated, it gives CASSPPGAGGGNEQFF.

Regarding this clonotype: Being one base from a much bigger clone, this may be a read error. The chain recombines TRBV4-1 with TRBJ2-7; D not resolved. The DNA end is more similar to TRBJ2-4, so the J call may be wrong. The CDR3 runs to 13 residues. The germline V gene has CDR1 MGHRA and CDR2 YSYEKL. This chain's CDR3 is CASSTVVKNIQYF. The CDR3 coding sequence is TGCGCCAGCAGTACGGTAGTCAAAAACATTCAGTACTTC.